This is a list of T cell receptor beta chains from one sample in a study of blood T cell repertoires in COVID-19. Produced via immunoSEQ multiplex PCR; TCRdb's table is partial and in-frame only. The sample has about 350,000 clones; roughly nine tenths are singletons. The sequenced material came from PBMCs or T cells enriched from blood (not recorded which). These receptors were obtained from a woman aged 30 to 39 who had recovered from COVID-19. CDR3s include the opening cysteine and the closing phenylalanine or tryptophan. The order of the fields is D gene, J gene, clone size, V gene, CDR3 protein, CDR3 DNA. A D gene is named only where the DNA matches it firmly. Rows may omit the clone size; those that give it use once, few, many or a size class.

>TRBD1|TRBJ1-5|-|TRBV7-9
CASSSKPQGHSNQPQHF
TGTGCCAGCAGCTCGAAACCACAGGGGCATAGCAATCAGCCCCAGCATTTT
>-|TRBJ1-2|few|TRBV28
CASSFGQYGYTF
TGTGCCAGCAGTTTTGGACAGTACGGCTACACCTTC
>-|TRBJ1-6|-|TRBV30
CAWSVLTGPNSPLHF
TGTGCCTGGAGTGTACTCACAGGGCCTAATTCACCCCTCCACTTT
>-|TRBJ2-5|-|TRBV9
CASSVATRAGGQETQYF
TGTGCCAGCAGCGTAGCTACGAGGGCAGGGGGGCAAGAGACCCAGTACTTC
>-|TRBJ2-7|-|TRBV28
CASSTGGQTYEQYF
TGTGCCAGCAGTACGGGGGGACAAACATACGAGCAGTACTTC
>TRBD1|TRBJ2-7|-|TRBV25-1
CASKGTGVHEQYF
TGTGCCAGCAAAGGGACAGGGGTCCACGAGCAGTACTTC
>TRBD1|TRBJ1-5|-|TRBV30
CAWSQGQVGSQPQHF
TGTGCCTGGAGCCAGGGACAGGTAGGGAGTCAGCCCCAGCATTTT
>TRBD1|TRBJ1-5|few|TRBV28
CASSTRDRGPNQPQHF
TGTGCCAGCAGTACGAGGGACAGGGGCCCGAACCAGCCCCAGCATTTT
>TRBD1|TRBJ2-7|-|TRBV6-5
CASSRDRGYEQYF
TGTGCCAGCAGTCGGGACAGGGGCTACGAGCAGTACTTC
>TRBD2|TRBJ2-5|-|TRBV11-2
CASSLAIRRAGGPGETQYF
TGTGCCAGCAGCTTAGCGATAAGGAGAGCGGGGGGGCCAGGGGAGACCCAGTACTTC
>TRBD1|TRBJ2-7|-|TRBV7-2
CASSLAQGQGAREQYF
TGTGCCAGCAGCTTAGCCCAGGGACAGGGGGCGAGGGAGCAGTACTTC
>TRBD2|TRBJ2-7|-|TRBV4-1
CASSLERGREYEQYF
TGCGCCAGCAGCCTAGAGCGGGGGCGCGAATACGAGCAGTACTTC